The 9 T cell receptor beta chains listed next were all sequenced from one sample in a study of cytomegalovirus exposure and HLA in healthy donors. The PCR made use of 60 Vbeta and 13 Jbeta primers. Libraries were prepared by immunoSEQ multiplex PCR; TCRdb keeps only in-frame clonotypes and omits some of them. The sample shows around 93,000 clones, over 55% of them seen only once. Sequenced: PBMCs. The receptors originated from a boy aged 5-17 years in good health and CMV-seropositive.

This chain joins TRBV29-1 and TRBJ2-7; 8 nucleotides agree with TRBD2. This CDR3 spans 13 amino acids. The V gene end was trimmed by 4 bases and the J gene end by 4 bases; junction bases not matched to a gene: 6. Germline assignment: CDR1 SQVTM and CDR2 ANQGSEA. CDR3 region: CSVGLASGYEQYF. DNA for the CDR3: TGCAGCGTTGGACTGGCTAGCGGGTACGAGCAGTACTTC.

This clone was seen once. The chain couples TRBV28 to TRBJ2-4; 10 nucleotides agree with TRBD1. The trim removed 3 bases at V and 0 bases at J, leaving 8 bases unmatched. The CDR3 totals 18 residues. The germline CDR1 and CDR2 sequences are MDHEN and SYDVKM. CDR3 residues: CASSFRNRDRGAKNIQYF. The CDR3 coding sequence is TGTGCCAGCAGTTTTCGAAACCGGGACAGGGGAGCCAAAAACATTCAGTACTTC.

The chain couples TRBV5-4 to TRBJ2-7; D ambiguous. V was shortened by 4 bases and J by 2 bases, with 10 bases between the two germline ends. The CDR3 is 13 amino acids. From germline, CDR1 is SGHNT and CDR2 YYREEE (reference sequence). For the CDR3, the DNA is TGTGCCAGCAGCCCCCAACAAGCCTACGAGCAGTACTTC. Its protein product is CASSPQQAYEQYF.

The rearrangement joins TRBV2 to TRBJ1-2; D is unresolved. The length of the CDR3 is 11 residues. Germline lookup yields CDR1 SNHLY and CDR2 FYNNEI. V was shortened by 4 bases and J by 7 bases, with 7 bases between the two germline ends. The CDR3 region has the DNA TGTGCCAGCAGTGTGGCGGGTGGCTACACCTTC. Its translation: CASSVAGGYTF.

The chain recombines TRBV29-1 with TRBJ2-5, with TRBD1 matching 9 bases. The J call may not be correct, given that the DNA end is closer to TRBJ2-7. The CDR3 runs 13 residues. Germline-derived CDR1 and CDR2 are SQVTM and ANQGSEA. The CDR3 DNA reads as TGCAGCGTTGGGGGACAGGGAATCTACGAGCAGTACTTC. Protein sequence: CSVGGQGIYEQYF.

This chain links TRBV13 with TRBJ2-2; 11 bases line up with TRBD2. The ends lost 2 bases at V and 6 bases at J; junction bases unmatched: 8. The germline V gene encodes CDR1 PRHDT and CDR2 FYEKMQ (reference sequence). This CDR3 comprises 17 residues. CDR3 loop: CASSLLLAGVGSGELFF. CDR3 DNA: TGTGCCAGCAGCTTACTACTAGCGGGAGTAGGGTCCGGGGAGCTGTTTTTT.

This clone has only a few counts. The rearrangement joins TRBV6-5 to TRBJ2-7; a possible D gene is TRBD2 (6 bases). This CDR3 has 12 residues. The germline V gene has CDR1 MNHEY and CDR2 SVGAGI. V was pared by 6 bases and J by 3 bases, with 9 bases between. The CDR3, as DNA: TGTGCCAGCAGCCGCGGGATCTACGAGCAGTACTTC. Its protein product is CASSRGIYEQYF.

The rearrangement joins TRBV30 to TRBJ2-7; TRBD1 aligns across 9 bases. J lost 4 bases, V lost 4 bases, and 5 bases had no gene match. Germline assignment: CDR1 GTSNPN and CDR2 SVGIG (reference sequence). The CDR3 consists of 13 residues. CDR3 sequence (DNA): TGTGCCTGGAACAGGGGGCAACAGTACGAGCAGTACTTC. This codes for CAWNRGQQYEQYF.

On this clone itself: The sample carries other DNA sequences with the same CDR3. This sequence joins TRBV30 and TRBJ1-3; D might be TRBD1 (6 bases). The CDR3 length is 13 residues. Germline CDR1 and CDR2: GTSNPN and SVGIG (reference sequence). Trimming took 5 bases from V and 6 from J, leaving 14 bases between them. The CDR3 bases are TGTGCCTGGGAGGGGGACCGGAAAAACACCATATATTTT. This encodes CAWEGDRKNTIYF.